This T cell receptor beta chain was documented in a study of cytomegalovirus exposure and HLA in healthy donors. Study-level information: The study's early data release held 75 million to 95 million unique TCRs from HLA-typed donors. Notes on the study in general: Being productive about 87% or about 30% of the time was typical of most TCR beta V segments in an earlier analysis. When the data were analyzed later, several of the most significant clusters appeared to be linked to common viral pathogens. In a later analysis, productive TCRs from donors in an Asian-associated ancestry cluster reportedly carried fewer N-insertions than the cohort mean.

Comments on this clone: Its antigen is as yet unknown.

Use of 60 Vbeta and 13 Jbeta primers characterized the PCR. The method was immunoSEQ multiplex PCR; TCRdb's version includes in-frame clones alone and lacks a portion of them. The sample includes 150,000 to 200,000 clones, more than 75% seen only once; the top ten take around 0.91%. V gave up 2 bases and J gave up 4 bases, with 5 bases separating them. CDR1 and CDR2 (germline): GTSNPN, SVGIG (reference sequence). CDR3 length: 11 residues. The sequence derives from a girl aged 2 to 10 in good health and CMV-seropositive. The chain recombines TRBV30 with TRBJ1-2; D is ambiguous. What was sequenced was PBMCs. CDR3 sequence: CAWSRSYGYTF. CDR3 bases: TGTGCCTGGAGTAGGAGCTATGGCTACACCTTC.